A selection of T cell receptor beta chains follows, all from one sample in a study of blood T cell repertoires in COVID-19. TCRdb's copy holds only in-frame clones and misses some; the assay was immunoSEQ multiplex PCR. The repertoire holds roughly 110,000 clones, 85% seen once, with approximately 1.5% in the top ten. Specimen: peripheral blood. The receptors here all came from a man between 40 and 49 years old with acute or convalescent COVID-19. Both conserved end residues are part of each CDR3. A D gene is named only where the DNA matches it firmly.

TRBD1	TRBV6-2/TRBV6-3	TRBJ1-5	CASSLAASGTGLSNQPQHF	TGTGCCAGCAGCCTCGCAGCCTCCGGGACAGGTCTGAGCAATCAGCCCCAGCATTTT
.	TRBV9	TRBJ1-2	CASSGQNYGYTF	TGTGCCAGCAGCGGACAAAACTATGGCTACACCTTC
.	TRBV5-5	TRBJ1-1	CASSPAGAGNTEAFF	TGTGCCAGCAGTCCCGCGGGGGCTGGGAACACTGAAGCTTTCTTT
.	TRBV7-2	TRBJ2-1	CASSLEGGSRGRYNEQFF	TGTGCCAGCAGCTTAGAAGGGGGTTCCCGGGGTCGGTACAATGAGCAGTTCTTC
.	TRBV10-3	TRBJ1-1	CAISPAAGRLNTEAFF	TGTGCCATCAGTCCAGCGGCGGGGAGGCTGAACACTGAAGCTTTCTTT
.	TRBV4-1	TRBJ2-7	CASSYGRVGEQYF	TGCGCCAGCAGCTACGGCAGGGTAGGCGAGCAGTACTTC
TRBD2	TRBV28	TRBJ2-7	CASRLTSGDPYEQYF	TGTGCCAGCAGGCTCACTAGCGGAGACCCTTACGAGCAGTACTTC
.	TRBV4-2	TRBJ2-1	CASSLRPEPSSYNEQFF	TGTGCCAGCAGCCTCAGGCCGGAACCGAGCTCCTACAATGAGCAGTTCTTC
.	TRBV10-1	TRBJ1-5	CASGGCQPQHF	TGCGCCAGCGGGGGGTGTCAGCCCCAGCATTTT
.	TRBV19	TRBJ2-6	CASRLPGGYSGANVLTF	TGTGCCAGTAGGCTACCCGGCGGATACTCTGGGGCCAACGTCCTGACTTTC
.	TRBV25-1	TRBJ1-4	CASSAPFGSSDEKLFF	TGTGCCAGCAGTGCACCGTTTGGTAGCTCGGATGAAAAACTGTTTTTT
.	TRBV5-6	TRBJ2-7	CASSLVSVYEQYF	TGTGCCAGCAGCTTAGTGAGTGTCTACGAGCAGTACTTC
TRBD2	TRBV5-5	TRBJ2-7	CASSLVGRREFEQYF	TGTGCCAGCAGCTTGGTCGGGCGGCGGGAGTTCGAGCAGTACTTC
.	TRBV20-1	TRBJ1-1	CSAPQNTEAFF	TGCAGTGCCCCCCAGAACACTGAAGCTTTCTTT
.	TRBV7-2	TRBJ2-3	CASSSTDTQYF	TGTGCCAGCTCTAGCACAGATACGCAGTATTTT
TRBD2	TRBV5-5	TRBJ2-3	CASSFIAGSSTDTQYF	TGTGCCAGCAGCTTTATAGCGGGTTCTAGCACAGATACGCAGTATTTT